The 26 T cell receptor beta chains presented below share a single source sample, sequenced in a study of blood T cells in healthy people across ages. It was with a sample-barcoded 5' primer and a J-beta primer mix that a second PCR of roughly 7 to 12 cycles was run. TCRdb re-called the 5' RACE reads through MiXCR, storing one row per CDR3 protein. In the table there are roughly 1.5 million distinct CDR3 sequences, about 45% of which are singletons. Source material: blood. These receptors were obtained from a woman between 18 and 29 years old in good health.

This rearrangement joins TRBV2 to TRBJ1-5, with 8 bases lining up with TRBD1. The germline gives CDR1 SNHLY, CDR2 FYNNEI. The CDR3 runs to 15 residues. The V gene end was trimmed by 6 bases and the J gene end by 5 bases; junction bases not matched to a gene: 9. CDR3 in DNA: TGTGCCAGCAGCGCGACAGGGGCGGGGTATCAGCCCCAGCATTTT. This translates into CASSATGAGYQPQHF.

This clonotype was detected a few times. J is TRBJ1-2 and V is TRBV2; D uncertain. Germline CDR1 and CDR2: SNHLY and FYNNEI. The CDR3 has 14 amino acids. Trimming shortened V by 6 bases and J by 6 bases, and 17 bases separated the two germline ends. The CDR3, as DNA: TGTGCCAGCAGCAACGGACTCATCGGCAATGGCTACACCTTC. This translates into CASSNGLIGNGYTF.

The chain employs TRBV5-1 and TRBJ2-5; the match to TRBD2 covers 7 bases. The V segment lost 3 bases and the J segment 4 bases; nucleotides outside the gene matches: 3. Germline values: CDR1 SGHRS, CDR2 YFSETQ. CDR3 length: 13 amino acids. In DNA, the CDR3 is TGCGCCAGCAGCTCGACTAGCTTAGAGACCCAGTACTTC. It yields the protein CASSSTSLETQYF.

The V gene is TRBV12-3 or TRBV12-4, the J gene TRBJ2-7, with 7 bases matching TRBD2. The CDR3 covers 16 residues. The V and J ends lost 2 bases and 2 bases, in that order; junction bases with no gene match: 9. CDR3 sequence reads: CASSLWGAGRAYEQYF. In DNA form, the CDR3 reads TGTGCCAGCAGTTTATGGGGAGCGGGGCGCGCCTACGAGCAGTACTTC.

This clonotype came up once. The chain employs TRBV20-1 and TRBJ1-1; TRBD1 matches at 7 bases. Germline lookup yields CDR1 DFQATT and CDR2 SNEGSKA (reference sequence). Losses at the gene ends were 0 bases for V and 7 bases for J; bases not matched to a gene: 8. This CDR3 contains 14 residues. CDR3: CSARDSRGPDEAFF. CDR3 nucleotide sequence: TGCAGTGCTAGAGATTCGAGGGGGCCAGATGAAGCTTTCTTT.

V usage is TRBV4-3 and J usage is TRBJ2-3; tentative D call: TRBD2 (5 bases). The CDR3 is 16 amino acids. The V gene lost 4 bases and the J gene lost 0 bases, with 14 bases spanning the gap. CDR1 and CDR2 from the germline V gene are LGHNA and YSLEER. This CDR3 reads CASSLGVAYSTDTQYF. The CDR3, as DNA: TGCGCCAGCAGCCTCGGGGTAGCGTATAGCACAGATACGCAGTATTTT.

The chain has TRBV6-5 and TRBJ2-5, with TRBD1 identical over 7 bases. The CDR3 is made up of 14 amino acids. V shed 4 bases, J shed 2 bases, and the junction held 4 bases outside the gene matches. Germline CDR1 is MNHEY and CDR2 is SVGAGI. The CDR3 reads CASSSWDRQETQYF. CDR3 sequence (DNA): TGTGCCAGCAGTTCCTGGGACAGACAAGAGACCCAGTACTTC.

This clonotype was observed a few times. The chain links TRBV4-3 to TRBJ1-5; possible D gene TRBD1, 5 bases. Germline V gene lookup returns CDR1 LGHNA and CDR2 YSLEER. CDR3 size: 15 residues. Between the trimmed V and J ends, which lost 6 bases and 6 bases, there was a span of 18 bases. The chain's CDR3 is CASRTGTQAGQPQHF. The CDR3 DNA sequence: TGCGCCAGCAGAACCGGGACCCAAGCAGGTCAGCCCCAGCATTTT.

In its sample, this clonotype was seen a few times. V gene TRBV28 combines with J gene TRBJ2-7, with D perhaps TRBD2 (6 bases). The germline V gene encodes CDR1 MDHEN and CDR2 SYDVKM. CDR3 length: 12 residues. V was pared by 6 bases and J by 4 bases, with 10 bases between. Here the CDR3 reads CASRSGVYEQYF. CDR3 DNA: TGTGCCAGCAGGTCGGGGGTTTACGAGCAGTACTTC.

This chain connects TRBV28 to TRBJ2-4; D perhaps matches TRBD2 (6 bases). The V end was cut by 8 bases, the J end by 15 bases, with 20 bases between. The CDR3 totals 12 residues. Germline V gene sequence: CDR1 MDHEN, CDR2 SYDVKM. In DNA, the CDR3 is TGTGCCAGCGGACTACCAAGCTACAAGCGGTACTTC. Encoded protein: CASGLPSYKRYF.

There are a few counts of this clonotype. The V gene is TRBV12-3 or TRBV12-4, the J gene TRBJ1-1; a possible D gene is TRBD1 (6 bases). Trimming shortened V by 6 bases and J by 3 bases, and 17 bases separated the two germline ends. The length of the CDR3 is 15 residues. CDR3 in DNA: TGTGCCAGCAGCCAAGCAGGGGTCCCGCACACTGAAGCTTTCTTT. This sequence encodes CASSQAGVPHTEAFF.

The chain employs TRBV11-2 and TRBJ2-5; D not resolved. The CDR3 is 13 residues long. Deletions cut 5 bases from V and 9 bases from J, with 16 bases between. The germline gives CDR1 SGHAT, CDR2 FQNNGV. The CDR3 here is CASSLKGPVAQYF. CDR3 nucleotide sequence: TGTGCCAGCAGCCTTAAAGGACCTGTGGCCCAGTACTTC.

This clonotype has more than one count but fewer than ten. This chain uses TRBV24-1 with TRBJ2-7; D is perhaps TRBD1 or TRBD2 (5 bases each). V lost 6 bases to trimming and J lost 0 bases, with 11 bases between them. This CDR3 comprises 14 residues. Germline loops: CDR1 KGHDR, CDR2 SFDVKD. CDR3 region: CATSQGRSSYEQYF. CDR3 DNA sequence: TGTGCCACCAGTCAGGGACGGAGCTCCTACGAGCAGTACTTC.

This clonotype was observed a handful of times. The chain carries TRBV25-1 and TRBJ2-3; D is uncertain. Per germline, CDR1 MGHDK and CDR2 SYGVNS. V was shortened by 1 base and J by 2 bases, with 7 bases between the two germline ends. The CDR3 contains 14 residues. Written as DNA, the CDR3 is TGTGCCAGCAGTGAATCCCACCTCACAGATACGCAGTATTTT. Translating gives CASSESHLTDTQYF.

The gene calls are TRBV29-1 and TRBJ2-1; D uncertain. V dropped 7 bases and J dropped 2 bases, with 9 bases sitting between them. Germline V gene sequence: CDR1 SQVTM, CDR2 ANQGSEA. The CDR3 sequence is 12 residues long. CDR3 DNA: TGCAGCGCACGTCCTCCCTACAATGAGCAGTTCTTC. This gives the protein CSARPPYNEQFF.

The CDR3 DNA reads TGTGCCAGCAGCAAAGCCGCTGATACGCAGTATTTT. This sequence encodes CASSKAADTQYF. V is TRBV11-2 and J is TRBJ2-3; D unresolved. This CDR3 is built from 12 residues. CDR1 SGHAT and CDR2 FQNNGV come from the germline V gene. V was pared by 5 bases and J by 6 bases, with 9 bases between.

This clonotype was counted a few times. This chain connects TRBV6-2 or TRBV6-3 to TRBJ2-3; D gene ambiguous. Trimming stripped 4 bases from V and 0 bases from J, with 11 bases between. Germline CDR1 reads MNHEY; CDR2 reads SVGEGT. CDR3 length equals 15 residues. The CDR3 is CASSSRIDSTDTQYF. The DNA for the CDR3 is TGTGCCAGCAGTTCCCGAATAGATAGCACAGATACGCAGTATTTT.

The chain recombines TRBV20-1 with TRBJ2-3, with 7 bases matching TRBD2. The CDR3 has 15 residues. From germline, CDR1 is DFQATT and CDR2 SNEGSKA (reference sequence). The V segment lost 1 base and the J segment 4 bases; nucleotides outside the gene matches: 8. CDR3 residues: CSARGWTSGPDTQYF. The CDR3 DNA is TGCAGTGCTAGAGGTTGGACTAGTGGGCCAGATACGCAGTATTTT.

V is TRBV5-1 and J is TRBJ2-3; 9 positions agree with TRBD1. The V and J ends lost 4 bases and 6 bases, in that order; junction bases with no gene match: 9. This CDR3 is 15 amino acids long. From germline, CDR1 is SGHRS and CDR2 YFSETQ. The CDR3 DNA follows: TGCGCCAGCAGCGCCGGACAGGGGTGGTTTGATACGCAGTATTTT. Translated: CASSAGQGWFDTQYF.

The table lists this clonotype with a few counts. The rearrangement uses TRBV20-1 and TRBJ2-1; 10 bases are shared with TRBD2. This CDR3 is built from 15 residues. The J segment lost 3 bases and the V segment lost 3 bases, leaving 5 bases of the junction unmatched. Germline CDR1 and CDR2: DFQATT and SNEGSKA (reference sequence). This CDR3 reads CSASLTSGVYNEQFF. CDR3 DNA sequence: TGCAGTGCTAGCCTCACTAGCGGGGTCTACAATGAGCAGTTCTTC.

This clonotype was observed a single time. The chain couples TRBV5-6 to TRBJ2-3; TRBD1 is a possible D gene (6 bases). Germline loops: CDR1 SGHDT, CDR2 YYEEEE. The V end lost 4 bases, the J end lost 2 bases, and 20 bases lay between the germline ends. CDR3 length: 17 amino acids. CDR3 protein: CASSPDAGTTYTDTQYF. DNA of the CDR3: TGTGCCAGCAGCCCGGATGCCGGGACAACCTACACAGATACGCAGTATTTT.

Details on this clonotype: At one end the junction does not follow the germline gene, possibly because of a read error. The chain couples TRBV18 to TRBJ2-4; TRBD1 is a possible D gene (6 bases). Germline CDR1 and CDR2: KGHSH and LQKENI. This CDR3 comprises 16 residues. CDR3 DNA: TGTGCCGGCTCACGATCCCAACAGGGTGCCAAAAACATTCAGTACTTC. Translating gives CAGSRSQQGAKNIQYF.

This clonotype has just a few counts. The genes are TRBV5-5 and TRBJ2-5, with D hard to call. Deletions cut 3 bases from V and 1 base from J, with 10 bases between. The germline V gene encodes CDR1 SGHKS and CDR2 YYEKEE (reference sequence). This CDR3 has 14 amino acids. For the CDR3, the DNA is TGTGCCAGCAGCTGGACGAACCTCCAAGAGACCCAGTACTTC. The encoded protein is CASSWTNLQETQYF.

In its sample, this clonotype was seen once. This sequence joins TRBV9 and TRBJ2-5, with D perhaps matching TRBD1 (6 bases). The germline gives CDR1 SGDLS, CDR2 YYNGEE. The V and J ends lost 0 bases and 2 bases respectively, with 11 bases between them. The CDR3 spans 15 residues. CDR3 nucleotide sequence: TGTGCCAGCAGCGTAGATGGGACACAGCAAGAGACCCAGTACTTC. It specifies CASSVDGTQQETQYF.

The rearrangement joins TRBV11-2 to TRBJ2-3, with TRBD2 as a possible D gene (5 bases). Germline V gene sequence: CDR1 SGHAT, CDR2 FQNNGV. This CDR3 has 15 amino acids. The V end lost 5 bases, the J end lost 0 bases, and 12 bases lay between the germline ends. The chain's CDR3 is CASSPDRTSTDTQYF. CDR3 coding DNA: TGTGCCAGCAGCCCGGACCGGACTAGCACAGATACGCAGTATTTT.

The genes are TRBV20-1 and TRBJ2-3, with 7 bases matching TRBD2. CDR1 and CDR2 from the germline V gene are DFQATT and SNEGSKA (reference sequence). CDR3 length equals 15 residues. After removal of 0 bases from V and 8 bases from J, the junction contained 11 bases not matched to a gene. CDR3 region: CSARDFRAAGSTQYF. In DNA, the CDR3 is TGCAGTGCTAGAGATTTTCGTGCAGCGGGATCTACGCAGTATTTT.